The rows below give T cell receptor beta chains drawn from one sample of a study of T cells after yellow fever vaccination. TCRdb redid the calling of the 5' RACE reads with MiXCR, one entry per CDR3 protein. The sample gives approximately 550,000 distinct CDR3 sequences, roughly 19% of which show up once; more than 13% is in the top ten. The sample was PBMCs, taken 15 days after the yellow fever booster vaccination. These receptor sequences come from a man aged 25 to 45 who received the YFV17D yellow fever vaccine. CDR3s include the opening cysteine and the closing phenylalanine or tryptophan. D genes are given only for firm matches. For some rows the clone size is stated as once, few or many, or as a class when expanded; others skip it.

j_gene: TRBJ2-1; abundance: .; v_gene: TRBV6-5; d_gene: TRBD2; CDR3aa: CASSSGRAPSNEQFF; CDR3nt: TGTGCCAGCAGTTCTGGGAGGGCGCCCTCCAATGAGCAGTTCTTC
j_gene: TRBJ2-5; abundance: few; v_gene: TRBV20-1; d_gene: TRBD2; CDR3aa: CSADRAGGQETQYF; CDR3nt: TGCAGTGCTGACCGAGCGGGAGGACAAGAGACCCAGTACTTC
j_gene: TRBJ1-1; abundance: many; v_gene: TRBV10-3; d_gene: TRBD1; CDR3aa: CASSGQVNTEAFF; CDR3nt: TGTGCCTCCAGCGGACAGGTAAACACTGAAGCTTTCTTT
j_gene: TRBJ2-1; abundance: few; v_gene: TRBV12-3/TRBV12-4; d_gene: .; CDR3aa: CASNKGGEGYNEQFF; CDR3nt: TGTGCCAGCAACAAAGGGGGGGAGGGCTACAATGAGCAGTTCTTC
j_gene: TRBJ2-7; abundance: few; v_gene: TRBV18; d_gene: TRBD2; CDR3aa: CASSPLLAWEAYEQYF; CDR3nt: TGTGCCAGCTCACCGCTACTAGCGTGGGAGGCCTACGAGCAGTACTTC
j_gene: TRBJ1-6; abundance: .; v_gene: TRBV25-1; d_gene: .; CDR3aa: CASSESPVSTLHF; CDR3nt: TGTGCCAGCAGTGAATCCCCAGTTTCCACCCTCCACTTT
j_gene: TRBJ2-7; abundance: .; v_gene: TRBV12-3/TRBV12-4; d_gene: TRBD2; CDR3aa: CASSRRTSGLYEQNF; CDR3nt: TGTGCCAGCAGCCGAAGAACTAGCGGACTTTACGAGCAGAACTTC
j_gene: TRBJ2-7; abundance: few; v_gene: TRBV5-1; d_gene: .; CDR3aa: CASSLDQREQYF; CDR3nt: TGCGCCAGCAGCTTGGACCAACGCGAGCAGTACTTC
j_gene: TRBJ1-2; abundance: .; v_gene: TRBV7-9; d_gene: .; CDR3aa: CASSLAPMGKGYTF; CDR3nt: TGTGCCAGCAGCTTAGCGCCTATGGGTAAGGGCTACACCTTC
j_gene: TRBJ2-3; abundance: .; v_gene: TRBV4-3; d_gene: TRBD2; CDR3aa: CASSQETTSGRASDTQYF; CDR3nt: TGCGCCAGCAGCCAAGAGACAACTAGCGGGAGGGCCTCAGATACGCAGTATTTT
j_gene: TRBJ2-7; abundance: .; v_gene: TRBV20-1; d_gene: .; CDR3aa: CSASKGGEHYEQYF; CDR3nt: TGCAGTGCGAGCAAGGGGGGGGAGCACTACGAGCAGTACTTC
j_gene: TRBJ1-4; abundance: .; v_gene: TRBV2; d_gene: TRBD1; CDR3aa: CASHRDRDEKLFF; CDR3nt: TGTGCCAGCCACCGGGACAGGGATGAAAAACTGTTTTTT
j_gene: TRBJ1-5; abundance: .; v_gene: TRBV7-7; d_gene: .; CDR3aa: CASSLGPGQPQHF; CDR3nt: TGTGCTAGCAGCTTGGGTCCGGGGCAGCCCCAGCATTTT
j_gene: TRBJ2-1; abundance: few; v_gene: TRBV6-5; d_gene: TRBD2; CDR3aa: CASSYLFSGTSGHNEQFF; CDR3nt: TGTGCCAGCAGTTACTTGTTTTCCGGGACTAGCGGACACAATGAGCAGTTCTTC
j_gene: TRBJ2-7; abundance: few; v_gene: TRBV5-1; d_gene: .; CDR3aa: CASSPDQGPYEQYF; CDR3nt: TGCGCCAGCAGCCCCGACCAGGGGCCGTACGAGCAGTACTTC
j_gene: TRBJ2-3; abundance: .; v_gene: TRBV25-1; d_gene: TRBD2; CDR3aa: CASSETTSGTFGDTQYF; CDR3nt: TGTGCCAGCAGTGAAACCACCAGCGGGACCTTCGGAGATACGCAGTATTTT
j_gene: TRBJ2-5; abundance: .; v_gene: TRBV7-9; d_gene: TRBD1; CDR3aa: CASSASGTAVRVTQYF; CDR3nt: TGTGCCAGCAGCGCATCCGGGACAGCAGTAAGAGTGACCCAGTACTTC
j_gene: TRBJ2-2; abundance: .; v_gene: TRBV4-3; d_gene: .; CDR3aa: CASSQDLGGGANTGELFF; CDR3nt: TGCGCCAGCAGCCAAGATCTGGGAGGGGGCGCGAACACCGGGGAGCTGTTTTTT
j_gene: TRBJ1-6; abundance: .; v_gene: TRBV5-4; d_gene: TRBD1; CDR3aa: CASSPGTEGSPLHF; CDR3nt: TGTGCCAGCAGCCCCGGGACAGAAGGCTCACCCCTCCACTTT
j_gene: TRBJ2-7; abundance: few; v_gene: TRBV5-6; d_gene: TRBD1; CDR3aa: CASSVLDRAYEQYF; CDR3nt: TGTGCCAGCTCCGTCCTGGACAGGGCTTACGAGCAGTACTTC
j_gene: TRBJ2-1; abundance: .; v_gene: TRBV11-2; d_gene: TRBD2; CDR3aa: CASSSWSGRADEQFF; CDR3nt: TGTGCCAGCAGTTCCTGGTCCGGGAGGGCCGATGAGCAGTTCTTC
j_gene: TRBJ2-7; abundance: few; v_gene: TRBV28; d_gene: .; CDR3aa: CASSLLGQTHGEQYF; CDR3nt: TGTGCCAGCAGTTTATTGGGGCAGACCCACGGCGAGCAGTACTTC
j_gene: TRBJ2-3; abundance: few; v_gene: TRBV28; d_gene: TRBD1; CDR3aa: CASSPTTGRVTDTQYF; CDR3nt: TGTGCCAGCAGTCCCACGACAGGGCGGGTCACAGATACGCAGTATTTT
j_gene: TRBJ2-3; abundance: .; v_gene: TRBV5-1; d_gene: .; CDR3aa: CASSGGAPGGYTQYF; CDR3nt: TGCGCCAGCAGTGGCGGCGCCCCTGGGGGATATACGCAGTATTTT
j_gene: TRBJ2-2; abundance: few; v_gene: TRBV4-3; d_gene: .; CDR3aa: CASSQGTGLANTGELFF; CDR3nt: TGCGCCAGCAGCCAAGGGACGGGGCTGGCGAACACCGGGGAGCTGTTTTTT
j_gene: TRBJ2-3; abundance: .; v_gene: TRBV7-2; d_gene: .; CDR3aa: CASSLRARTSTDTQYF; CDR3nt: TGTGCCAGCAGCCTACGCGCGAGAACTAGCACAGATACGCAGTATTTT
j_gene: TRBJ2-1; abundance: .; v_gene: TRBV5-1; d_gene: .; CDR3aa: CASSLYRANEQFF; CDR3nt: TGCGCCAGCAGCTTGTACCGCGCCAATGAGCAGTTCTTC
j_gene: TRBJ2-7; abundance: many; v_gene: TRBV20-1; d_gene: .; CDR3aa: CSARSGDPYEQYF; CDR3nt: TGCAGTGCACGGAGTGGGGACCCCTACGAGCAGTACTTC
j_gene: TRBJ1-3; abundance: few; v_gene: TRBV7-8; d_gene: TRBD1; CDR3aa: CASSLVGTGGNTIYF; CDR3nt: TGTGCCAGCAGCTTAGTGGGGACAGGAGGAAACACCATATATTTT
j_gene: TRBJ2-4; abundance: few; v_gene: TRBV28; d_gene: TRBD1; CDR3aa: CASREDNRGPAKNIQYF; CDR3nt: TGTGCCAGCAGGGAAGATAACAGGGGGCCAGCCAAAAACATTCAGTACTTC
j_gene: TRBJ1-5; abundance: few; v_gene: TRBV6-2/TRBV6-3; d_gene: .; CDR3aa: CASSDGLRQPQHF; CDR3nt: TGTGCCAGCAGTGACGGACTGAGGCAGCCCCAGCATTTT